The rows below give T cell receptor beta chains drawn from one sample of a study of T cell changes during pregnancy in multiple sclerosis. The table came from immunoSEQ multiplex PCR; TCRdb's copy has only in-frame clones and leaves some out. The table lists tens of thousands of clones, around 92% of them singletons. The material was CD4+ T cells from peripheral blood mononuclear cells, obtained after pregnancy. These receptors originate from a female donor in good health, enrolled as a control in a pregnancy study. Each CDR3 is given with its conserved first and last residue. A D gene is named only where the DNA matches it firmly. Size values are once, few and many counts, or a class for expanded clones, and some rows have none.

CDR3aa: CASNNRGHANEKLFF; CDR3nt: TGTGCCAGCAATAACAGGGGGCACGCTAATGAAAAACTGTTTTTT; d_gene: TRBD1; j_gene: TRBJ1-4; v_gene: TRBV6-5; abundance: -
CDR3aa: CASSPVRVYYGYTF; CDR3nt: TGTGCCAGCAGTCCGGTGCGAGTATACTATGGCTACACCTTC; d_gene: -; j_gene: TRBJ1-2; v_gene: TRBV7-8; abundance: -
CDR3aa: CASSRSGTTYEQYF; CDR3nt: TGTGCCAGTAGTAGGTCAGGCACAACCTACGAGCAGTACTTC; d_gene: -; j_gene: TRBJ2-7; v_gene: TRBV19; abundance: -
CDR3aa: CASSPRPSDQPQHF; CDR3nt: TGTGCCAGCAGCCCCCGCCCATCGGATCAGCCCCAGCATTTT; d_gene: -; j_gene: TRBJ1-5; v_gene: TRBV11-2; abundance: -
CDR3aa: CASSFSGGAGYEQYF; CDR3nt: TGTGCCAGCAGCTTTAGCGGGGGGGCTGGCTACGAGCAGTACTTC; d_gene: TRBD2; j_gene: TRBJ2-7; v_gene: TRBV7-8; abundance: -
CDR3aa: CASARPGVGKNIQYF; CDR3nt: TGTGCCAGCGCCCGCCCAGGGGTGGGCAAAAACATTCAGTACTTC; d_gene: -; j_gene: TRBJ2-4; v_gene: TRBV28; abundance: -
CDR3aa: CASSQEGSRGLSEAFF; CDR3nt: TGTGCCAGCAGCCAAGAGGGTTCCAGGGGTCTATCTGAAGCTTTCTTT; d_gene: -; j_gene: TRBJ1-1; v_gene: TRBV4-2; abundance: -
CDR3aa: CASSRDRLLFF; CDR3nt: TGTGCCAGCAGCAGGGACAGGCTACTGTTTTTT; d_gene: TRBD1; j_gene: TRBJ1-4; v_gene: TRBV2; abundance: once
CDR3aa: CASSQVAGGRDTQYF; CDR3nt: TGCGCCAGCAGCCAAGTCGCGGGAGGGAGGGATACGCAGTATTTT; d_gene: TRBD2; j_gene: TRBJ2-3; v_gene: TRBV4-3; abundance: -
CDR3aa: CASRRTGEAQPQHF; CDR3nt: TGTGCCAGCAGGCGGACAGGGGAGGCTCAGCCCCAGCATTTT; d_gene: TRBD1; j_gene: TRBJ1-5; v_gene: TRBV6-1; abundance: few
CDR3aa: CASSSPYSGTSFEQYF; CDR3nt: TGTGCCAGCAGTTCACCATACTCCGGGACTAGCTTCGAGCAGTACTTC; d_gene: TRBD2; j_gene: TRBJ2-7; v_gene: TRBV28; abundance: -
CDR3aa: CASSPDSFSIGYTF; CDR3nt: TGTGCCAGCAGTCCGGACTCTTTTTCAATAGGCTACACCTTC; d_gene: -; j_gene: TRBJ1-2; v_gene: TRBV28; abundance: -
CDR3aa: CSVGTGDYNEQFF; CDR3nt: TGCAGCGTCGGGACAGGGGACTACAATGAGCAGTTCTTC; d_gene: TRBD1; j_gene: TRBJ2-1; v_gene: TRBV29-1; abundance: -
CDR3aa: CASSLRASGMSYNEQFF; CDR3nt: TGTGCCAGCAGCTTACGGGCTAGCGGGATGAGCTACAATGAGCAGTTCTTC; d_gene: TRBD2; j_gene: TRBJ2-1; v_gene: TRBV7-2; abundance: -
CDR3aa: CASSQRTSSGGGQETQYF; CDR3nt: TGCGCCAGCAGCCAGAGAACGTCTAGCGGGGGGGGACAAGAGACCCAGTACTTC; d_gene: TRBD2; j_gene: TRBJ2-5; v_gene: TRBV4-1; abundance: -
CDR3aa: CASRIGQAVSTEAFF; CDR3nt: TGTGCCAGCAGGATAGGACAGGCGGTCAGTACTGAAGCTTTCTTT; d_gene: TRBD1; j_gene: TRBJ1-1; v_gene: TRBV2; abundance: -
CDR3aa: CAWRALAGYNEQFF; CDR3nt: TGTGCCTGGAGAGCACTAGCGGGATACAATGAGCAGTTCTTC; d_gene: TRBD2; j_gene: TRBJ2-1; v_gene: TRBV30; abundance: once
CDR3aa: CASSLFAVYGYTF; CDR3nt: TGTGCCAGCAGTTTATTTGCGGTCTATGGCTACACCTTC; d_gene: -; j_gene: TRBJ1-2; v_gene: TRBV28; abundance: -
CDR3aa: CASSLGRQARPATNEKLFF; CDR3nt: TGTGCCAGCAGCTTAGGGAGACAGGCTAGACCTGCAACTAATGAAAAACTGTTTTTT; d_gene: -; j_gene: TRBJ1-4; v_gene: TRBV7-9; abundance: -
CDR3aa: CASSLNAAGPGETQYF; CDR3nt: TGCGCCAGCAGCTTGAATGCGGCGGGGCCGGGTGAGACCCAGTACTTC; d_gene: -; j_gene: TRBJ2-5; v_gene: TRBV5-1; abundance: -
CDR3aa: CASSQERAPPYEQYF; CDR3nt: TGTGCCAGCAGCCAAGAGAGGGCACCTCCCTACGAGCAGTACTTC; d_gene: -; j_gene: TRBJ2-7; v_gene: TRBV14; abundance: -
CDR3aa: CATFPGGANVLTF; CDR3nt: TGTGCCACCTTTCCGGGGGGGGCCAACGTCCTGACTTTC; d_gene: -; j_gene: TRBJ2-6; v_gene: TRBV28; abundance: -
CDR3aa: CASSSRPTRHEKLFF; CDR3nt: TGTGCCAGCAGCTCACGACCCACGAGGCATGAAAAACTGTTTTTT; d_gene: -; j_gene: TRBJ1-4; v_gene: TRBV7-9; abundance: -
CDR3aa: CASSTNSPLHF; CDR3nt: TGTGCCAGCAGCACAAATTCACCCCTCCACTTT; d_gene: -; j_gene: TRBJ1-6; v_gene: TRBV21-1; abundance: -
CDR3aa: CASSIDLNYGYTF; CDR3nt: TGTGCCAGTAGTATAGACCTTAACTATGGCTACACCTTC; d_gene: -; j_gene: TRBJ1-2; v_gene: TRBV19; abundance: -
CDR3aa: CAISPDYNEQFF; CDR3nt: TGTGCCATCAGTCCAGACTACAATGAGCAGTTCTTC; d_gene: -; j_gene: TRBJ2-1; v_gene: TRBV10-3; abundance: -
CDR3aa: CASAVSFGAIYF; CDR3nt: TGTGCGAGTGCAGTTTCCTTCGGGGCCATATATTTT; d_gene: -; j_gene: TRBJ1-3; v_gene: TRBV19; abundance: -
CDR3aa: CASSQGNSGANVLTF; CDR3nt: TGTGCCAGCAGTCAGGGGAACTCTGGGGCCAACGTCCTGACTTTC; d_gene: -; j_gene: TRBJ2-6; v_gene: TRBV7-2; abundance: -
CDR3aa: CASSLSLASYNEQFF; CDR3nt: TGTGCCAGCAGTTTATCGCTAGCGTCGTACAATGAGCAGTTCTTC; d_gene: -; j_gene: TRBJ2-1; v_gene: TRBV28; abundance: -
CDR3aa: CASSPPSGGTETQYF; CDR3nt: TGTGCCAGCAGTCCGCCTAGCGGGGGGACCGAGACCCAGTACTTC; d_gene: TRBD2; j_gene: TRBJ2-5; v_gene: TRBV28; abundance: -
CDR3aa: CASSPVNSNQPQHF; CDR3nt: TGTGCCAGCAGCCCAGTAAATAGCAATCAGCCCCAGCATTTT; d_gene: -; j_gene: TRBJ1-5; v_gene: TRBV7-2; abundance: -
CDR3aa: CASSLRDRASYEQYF; CDR3nt: TGCGCCAGCAGTCTCCGGGACAGGGCTTCCTACGAGCAGTACTTC; d_gene: TRBD1; j_gene: TRBJ2-7; v_gene: TRBV23-1; abundance: -
CDR3aa: CASSLGAGAAYEQYF; CDR3nt: TGCGCCAGCAGCTTGGGGGCAGGGGCCGCCTACGAGCAGTACTTC; d_gene: -; j_gene: TRBJ2-7; v_gene: TRBV5-1; abundance: -
CDR3aa: CASSAQGGGSPLHF; CDR3nt: TGTGCCAGCAGCGCTCAGGGGGGCGGTTCACCCCTCCACTTT; d_gene: TRBD1; j_gene: TRBJ1-6; v_gene: TRBV11-2; abundance: -
CDR3aa: CASSRPQGASLEQYF; CDR3nt: TGTGCCAGCAGCCGACCACAGGGGGCTTCCCTCGAGCAGTACTTC; d_gene: TRBD1; j_gene: TRBJ2-7; v_gene: TRBV27; abundance: few
CDR3aa: CASSQDLQGSGELFF; CDR3nt: TGCGCCAGCAGCCAAGATTTGCAGGGCTCCGGGGAGCTGTTTTTT; d_gene: -; j_gene: TRBJ2-2; v_gene: TRBV4-3; abundance: once
CDR3aa: CASSQTPGLARGYTDTQYF; CDR3nt: TGTGCCAGCAGCCAAACCCCGGGACTAGCGCGAGGCTATACAGATACGCAGTATTTT; d_gene: TRBD2; j_gene: TRBJ2-3; v_gene: TRBV4-2; abundance: -
CDR3aa: CASRRGRVMDQPQHF; CDR3nt: TGTGCCAGCAGACGAGGGAGGGTAATGGATCAGCCCCAGCATTTT; d_gene: -; j_gene: TRBJ1-5; v_gene: TRBV6-5; abundance: -
CDR3aa: CASSLAEIRHDLGYTF; CDR3nt: TGTGCCAGCAGCTTAGCCGAAATTCGACATGATCTAGGCTACACCTTC; d_gene: -; j_gene: TRBJ1-2; v_gene: TRBV7-9; abundance: -
CDR3aa: CASRPRTGVYNEQFF; CDR3nt: TGTGCCAGCAGGCCCCGGACAGGGGTGTACAATGAGCAGTTCTTC; d_gene: TRBD1; j_gene: TRBJ2-1; v_gene: TRBV2; abundance: -